The 26 T cell receptor beta chains listed next were all sequenced from one sample in a study of cytomegalovirus exposure and HLA in healthy donors (dated by TCRdb to about 2017). Library construction relied on the immunoSEQ multiplex PCR assay. For the multiplex PCR, a mixture combining 60 forward primers for TCR Vbeta segments and 13 reverse primers for TCR Jbeta segments was used. TCRdb mirrors the immuneACCESS table, restricted to in-frame sequences. Some clones are absent from its copies; in checked studies, under half trace to an unresolved V gene, and the reason for the others is unknown. The sample table lists 150,000 to 200,000 clones, roughly 86% of them with a count of one. Around 1.5% of the sample rests with the top ten. The sample comprised PBMCs. These receptors all come from a woman aged 18-29 years in good health and CMV-seronegative.

This chain connects TRBV4-1 to TRBJ1-2; TRBD1 matches at 8 bases. CDR1 and CDR2 (germline): MGHRA, YSYEKL. This CDR3 is 14 amino acids long. J gave up 4 bases and V 5 bases, and 6 bases lay outside the gene matches. In DNA, the CDR3 is TGCGCCAGCAGCTTTGGACAGGGAAGCTATGGCTACACCTTC. Amino acid sequence: CASSFGQGSYGYTF.

CDR3 loop: CASSYPGQGNGYTF. CDR3 sequence (DNA): TGTGCCAGCAGCTATCCGGGACAGGGGAATGGCTACACCTTC. The chain has TRBV5-5 and TRBJ1-2, with TRBD1 identical over 10 bases. The CDR3 sequence is 14 residues long. The J segment lost 6 bases and the V segment lost 3 bases, leaving 5 bases of the junction unmatched. Germline-derived CDR1 and CDR2 are SGHKS and YYEKEE (reference sequence).

This clone was observed a single time. The J gene is TRBJ1-1, the V gene TRBV5-1, with D uncertain. Germline lookup yields CDR1 SGHRS and CDR2 YFSETQ. This CDR3 contains 15 residues. V lost 0 bases to trimming and J lost 1 base, with 10 bases between them. CDR3 region: CASSLAGLGNTEAFF. In nucleotides, the CDR3 is TGCGCCAGCAGCTTGGCGGGTCTTGGGAACACTGAAGCTTTCTTT. The full variable domain, its missing parts supplied by reference TRBV5-1 and TRBJ1-1, is KAGVTQTPRYLIKTRGQQVTLSCSPISGHRSVSWYQQTPGQGLQFLFEYFSETQRNKGNFPGRFSGRQFSNSRSEMNVSTLELGDSALYLCASSLAGLGNTEAFFGQGTRLTVV.

This chain uses TRBV4-2 with TRBJ2-2, with 12 bases aligning to TRBD2. Germline CDR1 and CDR2: LGHNA and YNFKEQ. The CDR3 is made up of 18 amino acids. The V gene end was trimmed by 4 bases and the J gene end by 2 bases; junction bases not matched to a gene: 8. For the CDR3, the DNA is TGTGCCAGCAGCCCTCGGACTAGCGGGACGTCCAACACCGGGGAGCTGTTTTTT. Its protein product is CASSPRTSGTSNTGELFF.

The V and J genes are TRBV11-2 and TRBJ2-1, with D tentatively TRBD2 (5 bases). V was clipped by 1 base and J by 5 bases, with 9 bases between them. The CDR3 extends over 14 amino acids. Germline V gene lookup returns CDR1 SGHAT and CDR2 FQNNGV. CDR3 residues: CASSLAATNNEQFF. The CDR3 nucleotides are TGTGCCAGCAGCTTAGCGGCGACTAACAATGAGCAGTTCTTC.

V is TRBV6-5 and J is TRBJ2-1; 16 nucleotides line up with TRBD2. CDR3 length: 15 amino acids. The V gene end was trimmed by 6 bases and the J gene end by 7 bases; junction bases not matched to a gene: 3. Germline CDR1 reads MNHEY; CDR2 reads SVGAGI. Here the CDR3 reads CASRTGLAGGNEQFF. The CDR3, as DNA: TGTGCCAGCAGAACGGGACTAGCGGGAGGGAATGAGCAGTTCTTC.

The CDR3 here is CASSRGASYEQYF. CDR3 nucleotide sequence: TGTGCCAGCAGCCGGGGAGCCTCCTACGAGCAGTACTTC. This sequence joins TRBV28 and TRBJ2-5, with a tentative D call TRBD2 (5 bases). The better agreement between TRBJ2-7 and the DNA end casts doubt on the J call. The CDR3 consists of 13 residues. Germline CDR1 and CDR2: MDHEN and SYDVKM.

This sequence joins TRBV9 and TRBJ2-7; D gene uncertain. CDR1 and CDR2 from the germline V gene are SGDLS and YYNGEE. Trimming pared 0 bases from V and 5 bases from J, leaving 12 bases between. The CDR3 is made up of 14 amino acids. CDR3 coding DNA: TGTGCCAGCAGCGTAGCGGAGTTGACCCACGAGCAGTACTTC. Translating it yields CASSVAELTHEQYF.

V and J are TRBV19 and TRBJ1-2; weak D call: TRBD1 (5 bases). Germline CDR1 is LNHDA and CDR2 is SQIVND (reference sequence). The CDR3 length is 12 residues. V was cut by 4 bases and J by 8 bases, with 11 bases left in between. The CDR3: CASSRTGRGYTF. In DNA form, the CDR3 reads TGTGCCAGTAGTAGAACAGGACGAGGCTACACCTTC. Drawing the rest from reference TRBV19 and TRBJ1-2, the complete variable domain is DGGITQSPKYLFRKEGQNVTLSCEQNLNHDAMYWYRQDPGQGLRLIYYSQIVNDFQKGDIAEGYSVSREKKESFPLTVTSAQKNPTAFYLCASSRTGRGYTFGSGTRLTVV.

The chain employs TRBV6-5 and TRBJ2-1; TRBD1 is a possible D gene (6 bases). The CDR3 loop spans 13 amino acids. V was clipped by 1 base and J by 7 bases, with 8 bases between them. Germline V gene sequence: CDR1 MNHEY, CDR2 SVGAGI. CDR3 bases: TGTGCCAGCAGTTACTTGCAGGGGAATGAGCAGTTCTTC. Amino acids: CASSYLQGNEQFF.

V gene TRBV19 combines with J gene TRBJ1-1; tentative D call: TRBD1 (6 bases). Trimming removed 3 bases at V and 1 base at J, with 12 bases between. The germline CDR1 and CDR2 sequences are LNHDA and SQIVND (reference sequence). There are 15 residues in the CDR3. CDR3 loop: CASSMGGAWNTEAFF. The CDR3 bases are TGTGCCAGTAGTATGGGGGGGGCCTGGAACACTGAAGCTTTCTTT.

In its sample, this clone was seen a few times. This chain joins TRBV7-2 and TRBJ1-6; D gene ambiguous. Germline CDR1 and CDR2: SGHTA and FQGNSA. The CDR3 length is 14 residues. The ends were cut back, 0 bases at V and 4 bases at J, with 4 bases in the middle. The CDR3 DNA sequence: TGTGCCAGCAGCTTAGCGACATATAATTCACCCCTCCACTTT. This translates into CASSLATYNSPLHF. The whole variable domain, remainder taken from reference TRBV7-2 and TRBJ1-6, is GAGVSQSPSNKVTEKGKDVELRCDPISGHTALYWYRQSLGQGLEFLIYFQGNSAPDKSGLPSDRFSAERTGGSVSTLTIQRTQQEDSAVYLCASSLATYNSPLHFGNGTRLTVT.

The genes are TRBV7-9 and TRBJ2-5, with D perhaps TRBD1 (6 bases). Germline CDR1 reads SEHNR; CDR2 reads FQNEAQ (reference sequence). V was shortened by 1 base and J by 5 bases, with 14 bases between the two germline ends. The CDR3 is 15 residues long. CDR3 DNA sequence: TGTGCCAGCAGCTTAGAGGGGGTGGCTCGGGAGACCCAGTACTTC. Protein: CASSLEGVARETQYF.

The rearrangement uses TRBV30 and TRBJ1-2; no reliable D call. The CDR3 covers 12 residues. Looked up from germline, CDR1 is GTSNPN and CDR2 is SVGIG (reference sequence). Between the trimmed V and J ends, which lost 3 bases and 8 bases, there was a span of 13 bases. CDR3 protein: CAWRAPSRGYTF. The CDR3, as DNA: TGTGCCTGGAGGGCCCCCTCCAGGGGCTACACCTTC.

The chain carries TRBV7-9 and TRBJ2-7; weak D call: TRBD2 (6 bases). The germline gives CDR1 SEHNR, CDR2 FQNEAQ (reference sequence). This CDR3 contains 15 residues. V shed 1 base and J shed 4 bases, with 14 bases lying between them. The CDR3 region has the DNA TGTGCCAGCAGCTTAGACCTAGGGGAGGAGTACGAGCAGTACTTC. Amino acid sequence: CASSLDLGEEYEQYF.

The V gene is TRBV25-1, the J gene TRBJ2-3, with 10 bases identical to TRBD2. With V trimmed by 1 base and J by 8 bases, 3 bases remained unmatched. The CDR3 is 14 amino acids. CDR1 and CDR2 from the germline V gene are MGHDK and SYGVNS. The CDR3 bases are TGTGCCAGCAGTGAATGGACTAGCGGAAGTACGCAGTATTTT. It is translated as CASSEWTSGSTQYF.

The chain couples TRBV6-1 to TRBJ1-1; 11 bases are shared with TRBD1. Germline V gives CDR1 MNHNS, CDR2 SASEGT. The CDR3 is made up of 13 amino acids. The ends lost 5 bases at V and 5 bases at J; junction bases unmatched: 1. CDR3 coding DNA: TGTGCCAGCAGTTGGGACAGGGGGACTGAAGCTTTCTTT. Translation gives CASSWDRGTEAFF.

The chain has TRBV5-4 and TRBJ2-4; TRBD1 is a possible D gene (6 bases). Looked up from germline, CDR1 is SGHNT and CDR2 is YYREEE (reference sequence). This CDR3 has 15 residues. Trimming left V 4 bases short and J 7 bases short, with 18 bases between. The CDR3: CASSGGGQRGNIQYF. DNA of the CDR3: TGTGCCAGCAGCGGAGGTGGACAGCGCGGGAACATTCAGTACTTC.

The chain couples TRBV7-2 to TRBJ1-2; 8 nucleotides match TRBD1. The CDR3 consists of 16 residues. The V and J ends lost 1 base and 5 bases, in that order; junction bases with no gene match: 9. Germline V gene data show CDR1 as SGHTA and CDR2 as FQGNSA. CDR3 amino acids: CASSLEPGQGQYGYTF. The CDR3 nucleotides read TGTGCCAGCAGCTTAGAACCAGGACAGGGCCAATATGGCTACACCTTC. Supplemented by reference TRBV7-2 and TRBJ1-2, the full variable domain reads GAGVSQSPSNKVTEKGKDVELRCDPISGHTALYWYRQSLGQGLEFLIYFQGNSAPDKSGLPSDRFSAERTGGSVSTLTIQRTQQEDSAVYLCASSLEPGQGQYGYTFGSGTRLTVV.

As regards this clone: The junction differs from germline at one of its ends, possibly a read error. J is TRBJ1-1 and V is TRBV14; D is perhaps TRBD1 (5 bases). Per germline, CDR1 SGHDN and CDR2 FVKESK. The CDR3 loop spans 12 amino acids. The DNA of the CDR3 is TGTGCCAGCAGGCAAGACAGCACTGAAGCTTTCTTT. This sequence encodes CASRQDSTEAFF.

The V call is TRBV7-9, the J call TRBJ2-3; possible D gene TRBD2, 5 bases. This CDR3 has 16 residues. Trimming took off 5 bases at V and 1 base at J, with 16 bases between the two ends. Germline V gene data show CDR1 as SEHNR and CDR2 as FQNEAQ (reference sequence). CDR3 residues: CASSHPLALGTDTQYF. CDR3 bases: TGTGCCAGCAGCCACCCGCTAGCACTTGGCACAGATACGCAGTATTTT.

The V call is TRBV5-1, the J call TRBJ1-1, with TRBD1 matching 8 bases. The V segment lost 6 bases and the J segment 4 bases; nucleotides outside the gene matches: 14. The CDR3 has 16 residues. The V gene's germline CDR1 is SGHRS and CDR2 YFSETQ. The CDR3 is CASTSLTGAMGTEAFF. CDR3 sequence (DNA): TGCGCCAGCACCTCTTTGACAGGGGCCATGGGCACTGAAGCTTTCTTT.

This chain uses TRBV10-3 with TRBJ1-4; 8 bases agree with TRBD1. The CDR3 runs to 14 residues. V was pared by 2 bases and J by 8 bases, with 4 bases of the junction left unmatched. Per the germline V gene, CDR1 is ENHRY and CDR2 is SYGVKD. The CDR3 bases are TGTGCCATCAGTGAGACAGGGGGTAACGAAAAACTGTTTTTT. Its translation is CAISETGGNEKLFF.

The chain uses TRBV5-1 and TRBJ1-1, with TRBD1 matching over 11 bases. V was clipped by 4 bases and J by 0 bases; unmatched bases: 5. The germline V gene encodes CDR1 SGHRS and CDR2 YFSETQ. This CDR3 spans 16 amino acids. The CDR3 sequence is CASSPGTGGMNTEAFF. The CDR3 bases are TGCGCCAGCAGCCCTGGGACAGGGGGTATGAACACTGAAGCTTTCTTT. The full variable domain, in which reference TRBV5-1 and TRBJ1-1 provide the parts outside the CDR3, is KAGVTQTPRYLIKTRGQQVTLSCSPISGHRSVSWYQQTPGQGLQFLFEYFSETQRNKGNFPGRFSGRQFSNSRSEMNVSTLELGDSALYLCASSPGTGGMNTEAFFGQGTRLTVV.

The V and J genes are TRBV6-5 and TRBJ2-4, with a tentative D call TRBD2 (5 bases). The CDR3 length is 15 residues. CDR1 and CDR2 from the germline V gene are MNHEY and SVGAGI. V dropped 6 bases and J dropped 0 bases, with 12 bases sitting between them. For the CDR3, the DNA is TGTGCCAGCAGGAGGGATGGCATAGCCAAAAACATTCAGTACTTC. It is translated as CASRRDGIAKNIQYF.

V gene TRBV18 combines with J gene TRBJ1-2, with 8 bases lining up with TRBD1. The CDR3 loop spans 15 amino acids. V was pared by 5 bases and J by 5 bases, with 10 bases of the junction left unmatched. CDR1 is KGHSH and CDR2 is LQKENI in the germline V gene. In nucleotides, the CDR3 is TGTGCCAGCTCAACCGGGACAGGCTTAATATATGGCTACACCTTC. It yields the protein CASSTGTGLIYGYTF.